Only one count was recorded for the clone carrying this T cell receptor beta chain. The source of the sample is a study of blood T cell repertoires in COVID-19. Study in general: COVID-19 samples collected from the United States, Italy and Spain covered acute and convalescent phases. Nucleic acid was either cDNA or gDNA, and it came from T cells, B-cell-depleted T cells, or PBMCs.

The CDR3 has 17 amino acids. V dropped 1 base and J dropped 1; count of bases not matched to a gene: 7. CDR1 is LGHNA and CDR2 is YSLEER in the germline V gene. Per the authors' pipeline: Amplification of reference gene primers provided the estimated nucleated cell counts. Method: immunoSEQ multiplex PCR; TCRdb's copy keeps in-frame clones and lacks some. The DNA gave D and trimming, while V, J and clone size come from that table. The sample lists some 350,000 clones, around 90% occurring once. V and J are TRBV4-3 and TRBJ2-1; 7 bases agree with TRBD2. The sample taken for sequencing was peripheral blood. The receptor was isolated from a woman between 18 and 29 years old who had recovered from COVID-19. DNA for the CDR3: TGCGCCAGCAGCCAAGCGTGGGGGGGACGATCCTACAATGAGCAGTTCTTC. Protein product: CASSQAWGGRSYNEQFF.